One sample yielded the 26 T cell receptor beta chains listed below, sequenced in a study of cytomegalovirus exposure and HLA in healthy donors. The PCR was carried out with 60 Vbeta primers and 13 Jbeta primers. Clones were read by immunoSEQ multiplex PCR, and TCRdb kept only the in-frame ones, dropping some. The sample includes under 200,000 clones, over 60% of them seen just once. Sequencing input: PBMCs. The receptor source for this set is a woman between 45 and 65 years old in good health and CMV-seronegative.

The chain employs TRBV29-1 and TRBJ2-2; 9 bases match TRBD2. The junction had 7 bases not matched to a gene; V was cut back by 4 bases and J by 7 bases. Germline loops: CDR1 SQVTM, CDR2 ANQGSEA. This CDR3 is 14 amino acids long. The CDR3 region is CSVGRGGGGGELFF. As DNA, the CDR3 is TGCAGCGTTGGCCGGGGCGGGGGGGGCGGGGAGCTGTTTTTT.

The chain carries TRBV4-3 and TRBJ1-3; 7 bases match TRBD1. The junction had 2 bases not matched to a gene; V was cut back by 2 bases and J by 1 base. The CDR3 covers 15 residues. CDR1 is LGHNA and CDR2 is YSLEER in the germline V gene. The CDR3 nucleotides read TGCGCCAGCAGCCAAACCAGGGGGTCTGGAAACACCATATATTTT. Translating gives CASSQTRGSGNTIYF.

This clone was recorded a few times. The chain employs TRBV5-1 and TRBJ2-1, with TRBD2 identical over 11 bases. Germline loops: CDR1 SGHRS, CDR2 YFSETQ. Unmatched junction bases numbered 8, after V lost 4 bases and J lost 8 bases. The CDR3 has 15 residues. This CDR3 reads CASSLTSGSRHEQFF. The CDR3, as DNA: TGCGCCAGCAGCCTAACTAGCGGGAGTAGGCATGAGCAGTTCTTC.

The CDR3 here is CASSYGASGGLEQFF. CDR3 coding DNA: TGTGCCAGCAGTTACGGGGCTAGCGGGGGCCTTGAGCAGTTCTTC. The gene calls are TRBV6-5 and TRBJ2-1; 10 nucleotides align to TRBD2. Germline loops: CDR1 MNHEY, CDR2 SVGAGI. This CDR3 has 15 residues. Trimming at V came to 2 bases and at J to 9 bases, leaving 7 bases not matched to a gene.

This chain joins TRBV5-4 and TRBJ1-3; the D is unclear. V was shortened by 4 bases and J by 0 bases, with 17 bases between the two germline ends. Germline-derived CDR1 and CDR2 are SGHNT and YYREEE (reference sequence). This CDR3 has 17 residues. The CDR3 spells CASSLRTSQSSGNTIYF. The CDR3 DNA sequence: TGTGCCAGCAGCCTACGAACATCACAGAGCTCTGGAAACACCATATATTTT.

The rearrangement joins TRBV28 to TRBJ2-2; D perhaps matches TRBD2 (5 bases). Germline lookup yields CDR1 MDHEN and CDR2 SYDVKM. CDR3 size: 15 residues. The V end lost 11 bases, the J end lost 3 bases, and 19 bases lay between the germline ends. CDR3 sequence reads: CASGAGSVDTGELFF. Here the CDR3 DNA reads TGTGCCTCCGGCGCGGGTTCGGTGGACACCGGGGAGCTGTTTTTT.

The genes are TRBV2 and TRBJ2-7; D is unclear. Germline V gene data show CDR1 as SNHLY and CDR2 as FYNNEI. V dropped 3 bases and J dropped 2 bases, with 17 bases sitting between them. This CDR3 contains 16 residues. As DNA, the CDR3 is TGTGCCAGCAGTGATGCTCTGGCGGCATCTACCTACGAGCAGTACTTC. It codes for CASSDALAASTYEQYF.

The chain has TRBV7-9 and TRBJ1-4; possible D gene TRBD1, 6 bases. The V and J ends lost 5 bases and 0 bases respectively, with 19 bases between them. The CDR3 length is 18 residues. Germline CDR1 is SEHNR and CDR2 is FQNEAQ (reference sequence). In DNA, the CDR3 is TGTGCCAGCAGCATCCCTCGACAGGAATCTTCAACTAATGAAAAACTGTTTTTT. The encoded protein is CASSIPRQESSTNEKLFF.

The gene calls are TRBV11-2 and TRBJ1-1; TRBD1 aligns across 8 bases. The CDR3 has 15 amino acids. Germline CDR1 reads SGHAT; CDR2 reads FQNNGV. The V and J ends lost 5 bases and 1 base, in that order; junction bases with no gene match: 6. The CDR3 here is CASSVGDRRNTEAFF. CDR3 sequence (DNA): TGTGCCAGCAGCGTAGGGGACAGGCGGAACACTGAAGCTTTCTTT.

The chain joins TRBV7-9 to TRBJ2-7; TRBD1 aligns across 8 bases. CDR3 size: 16 residues. The V gene's germline CDR1 is SEHNR and CDR2 FQNEAQ (reference sequence). With V trimmed by 5 bases and J by 2 bases, 11 bases remained unmatched. The CDR3: CASSDRGGTGPYEQYF. DNA for the CDR3: TGTGCCAGCAGCGATAGGGGCGGGACAGGCCCCTACGAGCAGTACTTC.

This chain uses TRBV6-6 with TRBJ2-7; D is ambiguous. Germline CDR1 and CDR2: MNHNY and SVGAGI (reference sequence). Trimming shortened V by 2 bases and J by 7 bases, and 12 bases separated the two germline ends. The CDR3 has 13 amino acids. CDR3 in DNA: TGTGCCAGCAGTTACGAGGCCGGAAGGGAGCAGTACTTC. This translates into CASSYEAGREQYF.

This chain uses TRBV2 with TRBJ1-5; 9 bases agree with TRBD1. Losses at the gene ends were 3 bases for V and 4 bases for J; bases not matched to a gene: 1. The CDR3 length is 14 residues. Germline V lookup: CDR1 SNHLY, CDR2 FYNNEI. CDR3 in DNA: TGTGCCAGCAGTGATGGGACAGGGAATCAGCCCCAGCATTTT. It encodes CASSDGTGNQPQHF.

The rearrangement uses TRBV6-4 and TRBJ2-1, with 7 bases fitting TRBD1. V lost 6 bases to trimming and J lost 4 bases; unmatched junction nucleotides: 6. The CDR3 has 14 residues. Looked up from germline, CDR1 is MRHNA and CDR2 is SNTAGT. CDR3: CASSAGTDYNEQFF. DNA for the CDR3: TGTGCCAGCAGCGCCGGGACAGATTACAATGAGCAGTTCTTC.

The chain carries TRBV4-3 and TRBJ2-3; TRBD2 aligns across 11 bases. The V and J ends lost 0 bases and 3 bases, in that order; junction bases with no gene match: 14. The CDR3 is 20 residues long. Per the germline V gene, CDR1 is LGHNA and CDR2 is YSLEER. CDR3 region: CASSQDWASGLAETTDTQYF. The DNA of the CDR3 is TGCGCCAGCAGCCAAGATTGGGCGTCGGGACTAGCGGAGACAACAGATACGCAGTATTTT.

This sequence joins TRBV12-5 and TRBJ2-3, with D perhaps matching TRBD2 (5 bases). In germline, CDR1 is LGHNT, CDR2 FRNRAP. There are 15 residues in the CDR3. V was clipped by 1 base and J by 4 bases, with 12 bases between them. The CDR3 spells CASGLGRGSADTQYF. CDR3 bases: TGTGCTAGTGGTTTGGGCCGAGGGAGTGCAGATACGCAGTATTTT. Complete variable domain (other parts from reference TRBV12-5 and TRBJ2-3): DARVTQTPRHKVTEMGQEVTMRCQPILGHNTVFWYRQTMMQGLELLAYFRNRAPLDDSGMPKDRFSAEMPDATLATLKIQPSEPRDSAVYFCASGLGRGSADTQYFGPGTRLTVL.

The CDR3 nucleotides are TGTGCCAGCAGTCCTCCGGGACAGGCATACTTCTTC. Encoded protein: CASSPPGQAYFF. The chain combines TRBV28 with TRBJ2-1; 8 positions agree with TRBD1. In germline, CDR1 is MDHEN, CDR2 SYDVKM. The CDR3 has 12 residues. V was clipped by 5 bases and J by 16 bases; unmatched bases: 10.

Details on this clone: Additional DNA sequences in this sample encode the identical CDR3. The V gene is TRBV7-7, the J gene TRBJ2-5, with D perhaps TRBD2 (6 bases). CDR1 is SSHAT, CDR2 FNYEAQ, per germline (reference sequence). The CDR3 consists of 16 residues. V lost 0 bases to trimming and J lost 5 bases, with 16 bases between them. CDR3 sequence reads: CASSLAAVGGGETQYF. CDR3 nucleotide sequence: TGTGCCAGCAGCTTAGCGGCGGTCGGGGGTGGGGAGACCCAGTACTTC.

The J gene is TRBJ1-6, the V gene TRBV28; D possibly corresponds to TRBD1 (6 bases). In germline, CDR1 is MDHEN, CDR2 SYDVKM. Trimming cost V 6 bases and J 7 bases, with 13 bases left between them. The CDR3 extends over 14 amino acids. This CDR3 is CASRDGQLNSPLHF. The CDR3 DNA sequence: TGTGCCAGCAGGGACGGACAGTTAAATTCACCCCTCCACTTT. Complete variable domain (other parts from reference TRBV28 and TRBJ1-6): DVKVTQSSRYLVKRTGEKVFLECVQDMDHENMFWYRQDPGLGLRLIYFSYDVKMKEKGDIPEGYSVSREKKERFSLILESASTNQTSMYLCASRDGQLNSPLHFGNGTRLTVT.

The genes are TRBV7-9 and TRBJ1-5; 8 bases line up with TRBD1. After removal of 1 base from V and 0 bases from J, the junction contained 5 bases not matched to a gene. The CDR3 contains 17 residues. Germline V lookup: CDR1 SEHNR, CDR2 FQNEAQ (reference sequence). DNA for the CDR3: TGTGCCAGCAGCTTAGGTACAGGGGGTCATAGCAATCAGCCCCAGCATTTT. It is translated as CASSLGTGGHSNQPQHF.

J is TRBJ1-2 and V is TRBV29-1; D is unresolved. CDR3 length: 11 amino acids. V lost 2 bases, J lost 8 bases, and 9 bases lay in between. Germline loops: CDR1 SQVTM, CDR2 ANQGSEA. CDR3 sequence: CSVEPEGGYTF. CDR3 nucleotide sequence: TGCAGCGTTGAACCTGAGGGAGGCTACACCTTC.

J is TRBJ2-7 and V is TRBV5-1; D is possibly TRBD1 (6 bases). The CDR3 has 15 amino acids. Trimming took 0 bases from V and 3 from J, leaving 13 bases between them. Germline-derived CDR1 and CDR2 are SGHRS and YFSETQ. CDR3 protein: CASSLDRVVVYEQYF. DNA for the CDR3: TGCGCCAGCAGCTTGGACAGGGTGGTCGTCTACGAGCAGTACTTC.

This chain connects TRBV4-1 to TRBJ2-3, with 12 bases that match TRBD2. Germline-derived CDR1 and CDR2 are MGHRA and YSYEKL. V lost 2 bases and J lost 3; bases outside the gene matches: 6. The CDR3 loop spans 17 amino acids. The CDR3 here is CASSQYGTSGLTDTQYF. In DNA, the CDR3 is TGCGCCAGCAGCCAATATGGGACTAGCGGGTTAACAGATACGCAGTATTTT.

The table lists this clone with a few counts. V gene TRBV29-1 combines with J gene TRBJ1-1, with TRBD1 as a possible D gene (5 bases). This CDR3 region has 15 residues. The V end was cut by 0 bases, the J end by 6 bases, with 17 bases between. CDR1 SQVTM and CDR2 ANQGSEA come from the germline V gene. CDR3 in amino acids: CSVEDPAGGSAEAFF. DNA for the CDR3: TGCAGCGTTGAAGACCCCGCCGGGGGATCGGCTGAAGCTTTCTTT.

This rearrangement joins TRBV27 to TRBJ2-7, with a tentative D call TRBD2 (6 bases). Trimming took off 6 bases at V and 3 bases at J, with 18 bases between the two ends. Germline V gives CDR1 MNHEY, CDR2 SMNVEV (reference sequence). The CDR3 is 15 amino acids. The CDR3 DNA reads TGTGCCAGCAGCTCCGGGACTTACCGGCTCTACGAGCAGTACTTC. This codes for CASSSGTYRLYEQYF.

V gene TRBV9 combines with J gene TRBJ1-4, with 8 nucleotides matching TRBD1. Germline assignment: CDR1 SGDLS and CDR2 YYNGEE. This CDR3 comprises 16 residues. With 3 bases clipped from V and 4 bases from J, the junction kept 8 bases outside the gene matches. CDR3 in amino acids: CASSGDRTGNNEKLFF. The CDR3 DNA follows: TGTGCCAGCAGCGGCGATCGGACAGGGAATAATGAAAAACTGTTTTTT. Full variable domain (remainder filled in from reference TRBV9 and TRBJ1-4): DSGVTQTPKHLITATGQRVTLRCSPRSGDLSVYWYQQSLDQGLQFLIQYYNGEERAKGNILERFSAQQFPDLHSELNLSSLELGDSALYFCASSGDRTGNNEKLFFGSGTQLSVL.

The J gene is TRBJ1-2, the V gene TRBV9; 9 bases match TRBD1. The CDR3 is 15 amino acids. Trimming removed 0 bases from V and 4 bases from J; junction bases left unmatched: 4. The germline V gene encodes CDR1 SGDLS and CDR2 YYNGEE. Written as DNA, the CDR3 is TGTGCCAGCAGCGTAGCGGGACAGGGTATCTATGGCTACACCTTC. The encoded protein is CASSVAGQGIYGYTF.